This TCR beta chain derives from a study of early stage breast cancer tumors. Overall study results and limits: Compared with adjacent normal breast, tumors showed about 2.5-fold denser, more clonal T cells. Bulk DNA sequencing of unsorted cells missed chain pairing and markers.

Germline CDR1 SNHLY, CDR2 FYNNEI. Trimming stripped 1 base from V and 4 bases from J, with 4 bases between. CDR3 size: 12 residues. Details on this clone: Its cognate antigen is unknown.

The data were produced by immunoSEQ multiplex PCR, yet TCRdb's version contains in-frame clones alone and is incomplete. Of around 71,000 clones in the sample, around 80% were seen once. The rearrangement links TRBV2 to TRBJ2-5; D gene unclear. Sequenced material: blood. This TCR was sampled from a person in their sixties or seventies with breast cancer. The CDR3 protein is CASSEVVETQYF. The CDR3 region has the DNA TGTGCCAGCAGTGAAGTGGTAGAGACCCAGTACTTC.